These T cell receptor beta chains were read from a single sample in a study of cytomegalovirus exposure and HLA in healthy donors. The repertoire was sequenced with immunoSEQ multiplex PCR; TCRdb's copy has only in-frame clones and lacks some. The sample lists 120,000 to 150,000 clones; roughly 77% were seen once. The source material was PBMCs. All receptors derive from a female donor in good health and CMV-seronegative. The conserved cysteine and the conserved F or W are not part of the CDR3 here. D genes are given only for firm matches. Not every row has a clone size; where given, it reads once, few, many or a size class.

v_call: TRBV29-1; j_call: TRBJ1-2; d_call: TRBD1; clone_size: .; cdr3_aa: SVRDRGNYGYT
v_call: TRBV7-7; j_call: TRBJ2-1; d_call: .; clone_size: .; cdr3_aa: ASSLAASYNEQF
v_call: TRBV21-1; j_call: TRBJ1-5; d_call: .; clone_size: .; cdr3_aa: ASSSRVDRDMGNQPQH
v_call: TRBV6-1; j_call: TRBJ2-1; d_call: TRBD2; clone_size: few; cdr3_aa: ASSDRGESSGRRNEQF
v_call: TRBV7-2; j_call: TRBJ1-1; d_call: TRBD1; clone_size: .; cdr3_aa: ASSLYHGTAIEAF
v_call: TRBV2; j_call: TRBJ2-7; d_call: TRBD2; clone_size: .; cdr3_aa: ASKLTSGSNEQY
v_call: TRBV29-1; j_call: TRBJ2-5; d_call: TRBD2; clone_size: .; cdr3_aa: SVDSGGGETQY
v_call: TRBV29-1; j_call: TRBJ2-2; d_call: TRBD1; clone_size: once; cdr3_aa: SGMASGQGLFGTGELF
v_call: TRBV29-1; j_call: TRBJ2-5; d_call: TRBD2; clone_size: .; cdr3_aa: SVETVGRETQY
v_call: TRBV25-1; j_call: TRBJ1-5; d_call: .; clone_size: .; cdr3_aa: ASSRSDYQPQH
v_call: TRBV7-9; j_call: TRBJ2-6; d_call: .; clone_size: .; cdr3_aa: ASTPGIRANVLT
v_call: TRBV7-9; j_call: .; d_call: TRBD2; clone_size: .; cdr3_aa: ASSPGGGYEQY
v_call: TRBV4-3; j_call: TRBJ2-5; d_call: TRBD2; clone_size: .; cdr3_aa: ASSQDRDYPTLGAQY
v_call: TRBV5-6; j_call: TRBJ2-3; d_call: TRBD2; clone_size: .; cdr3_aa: ASSLGLGGGGADTQY
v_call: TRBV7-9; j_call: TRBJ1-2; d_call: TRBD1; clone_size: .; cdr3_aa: ASRGKGTGGDGYT
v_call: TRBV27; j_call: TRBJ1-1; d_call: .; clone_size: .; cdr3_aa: ASSRSDSLGTEAF
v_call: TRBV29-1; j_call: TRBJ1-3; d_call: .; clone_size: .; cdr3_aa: SVPSTVGNTIY
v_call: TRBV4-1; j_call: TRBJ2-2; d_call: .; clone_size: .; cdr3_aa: ASSQGDTYTGELF
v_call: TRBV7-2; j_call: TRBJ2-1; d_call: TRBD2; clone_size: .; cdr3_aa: ASSFLSGVTYNEQF
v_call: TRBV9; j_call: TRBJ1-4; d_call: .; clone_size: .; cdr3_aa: ASSVGGRRNEKLF
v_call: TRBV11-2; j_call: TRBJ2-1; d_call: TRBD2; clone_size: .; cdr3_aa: ASSLTGASGIYNEQF
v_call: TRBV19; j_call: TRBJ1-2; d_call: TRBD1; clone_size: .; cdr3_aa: ASSRTGEGFGYT
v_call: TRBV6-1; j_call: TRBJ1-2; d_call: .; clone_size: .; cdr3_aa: ASSASRASYGYT
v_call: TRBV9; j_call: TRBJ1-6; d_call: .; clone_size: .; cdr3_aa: ASSVAGAYNSPLH
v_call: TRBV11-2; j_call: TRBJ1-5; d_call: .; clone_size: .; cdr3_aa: ASSRAGGDQPQH
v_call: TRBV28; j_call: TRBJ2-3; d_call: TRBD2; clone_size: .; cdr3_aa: ASISSGPSTDTQY
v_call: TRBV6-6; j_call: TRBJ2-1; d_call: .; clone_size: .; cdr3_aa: ASSYFPGSSYNEQF